This T cell receptor (beta chain) is drawn from a study of blood T cell repertoires in COVID-19. The CDR3 is made up of 15 amino acids. CDR1 is SGHVS, CDR2 FQNEAQ, per germline. This clone was counted once. One end of the junction does not line up with germline, which may come from a read error. Seattle's enrolled individuals joined amid active infection and were then monitored longitudinally. Sequenced by immunoSEQ multiplex PCR; TCRdb stores in-frame clones only, minus some. The sample has about 150,000 clones, 83% seen once. The TCR originated in a woman in her sixties with COVID-19, enrolled during active disease. The rearrangement joins TRBV7-8 to TRBJ1-1; maybe TRBD1 (5 bases). Sequencing was carried out using peripheral blood. The CDR3 region has the DNA TGTGCCAGCAGCATAGCCGCCGGCAGGGCCCCTGAAGCTTTCTTT. It codes for CASSIAAGRAPEAFF.